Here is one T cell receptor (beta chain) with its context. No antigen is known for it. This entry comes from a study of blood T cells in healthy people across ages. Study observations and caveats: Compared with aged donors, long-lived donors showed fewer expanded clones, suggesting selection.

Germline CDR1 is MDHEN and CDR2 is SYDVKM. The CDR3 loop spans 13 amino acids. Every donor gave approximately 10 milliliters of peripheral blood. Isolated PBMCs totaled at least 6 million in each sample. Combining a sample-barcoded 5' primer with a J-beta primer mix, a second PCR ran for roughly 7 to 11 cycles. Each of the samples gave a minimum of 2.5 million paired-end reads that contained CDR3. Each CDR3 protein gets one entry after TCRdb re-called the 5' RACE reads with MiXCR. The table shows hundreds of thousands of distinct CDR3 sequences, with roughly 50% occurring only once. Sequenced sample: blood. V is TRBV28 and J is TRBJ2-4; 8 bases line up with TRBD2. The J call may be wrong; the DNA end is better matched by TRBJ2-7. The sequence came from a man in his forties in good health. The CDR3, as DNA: TGTGCCGCCTCCGGGACTAGAGTTGGCGAGCAGTACTTC. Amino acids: CAASGTRVGEQYF.